The 26 T cell receptor beta chains given below trace back to one sample, sequenced in a study of control samples from healthy donors and cancer patients. Profiled with immunoSEQ multiplex PCR; TCRdb holds only in-frame clones, not every one. The repertoire consists of 30,000 to 40,000 clones, with about four fifths occurring once and the leading ten covering 20% to 25%. Sequencing used PBMCs. Every receptor here comes from an older woman with lung cancer.

V and J are TRBV6-5 and TRBJ1-5; no firm D call. The CDR3 runs to 14 residues. The V and J ends lost 5 bases and 0 bases respectively, with 8 bases between them. Germline CDR1 and CDR2: MNHEY and SVGAGI. CDR3 sequence: CASSPTDSNQPQHF. CDR3 nucleotide sequence: TGTGCCAGCAGTCCTACAGATAGCAATCAGCCCCAGCATTTT.

V and J are TRBV5-5 and TRBJ1-3; TRBD1 matches at 11 bases. Germline V gene data show CDR1 as SGHKS and CDR2 as YYEKEE (reference sequence). The CDR3 sequence is 17 residues long. The V gene end was trimmed by 4 bases and the J gene end by 0 bases; junction bases not matched to a gene: 6. The CDR3 nucleotides are TGTGCCAGCAGCCTCCGGGACAGGGGGTTCTCTGGAAACACCATATATTTT. Translated, it gives CASSLRDRGFSGNTIYF.

There are a few counts of this clone. V and J are TRBV28 and TRBJ2-7, with D perhaps matching TRBD2 (7 bases). V lost 6 bases and J lost 7, with 19 bases in between. The CDR3 totals 14 residues. Germline-derived CDR1 and CDR2 are MDHEN and SYDVKM. The CDR3 DNA is TGTGCCAGCAGCCAGGGAGGGGGACCCAGGGAGCAGTACTTC. Translation: CASSQGGGPREQYF.

The chain employs TRBV7-3 and TRBJ1-2; no definite D call. V lost 5 bases and J lost 4, with 17 bases in between. CDR3 length: 15 amino acids. Per the germline V gene, CDR1 is SGHTA and CDR2 is FQGTGA. This CDR3 is CASSPGSLDLYGYTF. The DNA of the CDR3 is TGTGCCAGCAGCCCCGGCAGCCTGGACCTCTATGGCTACACCTTC. The whole variable domain, remainder taken from reference TRBV7-3 and TRBJ1-2, is GAGVSQTPSNKVTEKGKYVELRCDPISGHTALYWYRQSLGQGPEFLIYFQGTGAADDSGLPNDRFFAVRPEGSVSTLKIQRTERGDSAVYLCASSPGSLDLYGYTFGSGTRLTVV.

The chain links TRBV20-1 to TRBJ2-1, with D uncertain. The length of the CDR3 is 11 residues. V was clipped by 0 bases and J by 10 bases, with 7 bases between them. From germline, CDR1 is DFQATT and CDR2 SNEGSKA (reference sequence). The chain's CDR3 is CSARDVWEQFF. CDR3 nucleotides: TGCAGTGCTAGAGATGTCTGGGAGCAGTTCTTC.

The chain uses TRBV7-2 and TRBJ1-5; weak D call: TRBD1 (5 bases). The V end was cut by 1 base, the J end by 1 base, with 11 bases between. The germline gives CDR1 SGHTA, CDR2 FQGNSA. The CDR3 has 16 amino acids. The CDR3 sequence: CASSLVTGRSNQPQHF. As DNA, the CDR3 is TGTGCCAGCAGCTTAGTGACGGGGCGGAGCAATCAGCCCCAGCATTTT.

The chain is built from TRBV5-1 and TRBJ2-1; 11 nucleotides agree with TRBD2. Trimming cost V 4 bases and J 5 bases; bases outside gene matches: 5. Germline V CDR1 and CDR2: SGHRS, YFSETQ. The CDR3 covers 15 residues. CDR3 residues: CASSEGLAGDNEQFF. In DNA form, the CDR3 reads TGCGCCAGCAGCGAAGGACTAGCGGGCGACAATGAGCAGTTCTTC.

The chain links TRBV4-1 to TRBJ1-2; TRBD1 matches at 11 bases. This CDR3 spans 16 amino acids. Germline assignment: CDR1 MGHRA and CDR2 YSYEKL. V dropped 2 bases and J dropped 5; count of bases not matched to a gene: 7. The CDR3 spells CASSQLTGQGGYGYTF. The CDR3 DNA reads as TGCGCCAGCAGCCAACTTACGGGACAGGGGGGATATGGCTACACCTTC.

The rearrangement links TRBV18 to TRBJ1-6; TRBD1 is a possible D gene (5 bases). Germline V lookup: CDR1 KGHSH, CDR2 LQKENI. The ends were cut back, 3 bases at V and 11 bases at J, with 11 bases in the middle. This CDR3 region has 13 residues. The CDR3 DNA follows: TGTGCCAGCTCACCCCAACAGGAGGCACCCCTCCACTTT. The encoded protein is CASSPQQEAPLHF.

J is TRBJ1-6 and V is TRBV5-1, with 8 bases matching TRBD1. Germline values: CDR1 SGHRS, CDR2 YFSETQ. With V trimmed by 3 bases and J by 10 bases, 9 bases remained unmatched. CDR3 length equals 15 residues. The CDR3 here is CASSYETGVGSPLHF. CDR3 nucleotides: TGCGCCAGCAGCTACGAGACAGGGGTTGGATCACCCCTCCACTTT.

This clone turned up a few times. V gene TRBV6-2 or TRBV6-3 combines with J gene TRBJ2-3; unclear D gene. The ends were cut back, 2 bases at V and 6 bases at J, with 12 bases in the middle. The CDR3 has 14 amino acids. Germline loops: CDR1 MNHEY, CDR2 SVGEGT. The CDR3 loop reads CASSYTLAGDTQYF. The CDR3 DNA is TGTGCCAGCAGTTACACCCTTGCTGGGGATACGCAGTATTTT.

The chain links TRBV6-2 or TRBV6-3 to TRBJ1-4; no reliable D call. CDR3 length equals 17 residues. V gave up 1 base and J gave up 2 bases, with 14 bases separating them. In germline, CDR1 is MNHEY, CDR2 SVGEGT. The CDR3 DNA reads as TGTGCCAGCAGTTACTTCACGAGGAGTACGACTAATGAAAAACTGTTTTTT. This codes for CASSYFTRSTTNEKLFF.

V and J are TRBV6-6 and TRBJ1-2; tentatively, D is TRBD1 (5 bases). The V gene lost 8 bases and the J gene lost 4 bases, with 14 bases spanning the gap. Germline-derived CDR1 and CDR2 are MNHNY and SVGAGI (reference sequence). The CDR3 sequence is 13 residues long. The CDR3 DNA reads TGTGCCAGCCATCAGGGTATCGGCTATGGCTACACCTTC. This gives the protein CASHQGIGYGYTF.

This clone was detected only a few times. This chain uses TRBV5-4 with TRBJ1-3; 10 nucleotides agree with TRBD1. The CDR3 loop spans 16 amino acids. Per germline, CDR1 SGHNT and CDR2 YYREEE (reference sequence). V lost 0 bases, J lost 6 bases, and 6 bases stayed unmatched. The CDR3 loop is CASSLAGTGAANTIYF. CDR3 DNA: TGTGCCAGCAGCTTGGCCGGGACAGGGGCAGCAAACACCATATATTTT.

This chain links TRBV9 with TRBJ1-4; TRBD1 is a possible D gene (5 bases). The CDR3 sequence is 17 residues long. V was clipped by 3 bases and J by 8 bases, with 23 bases between them. Germline V gene data show CDR1 as SGDLS and CDR2 as YYNGEE. The CDR3 coding sequence is TGTGCCAGCAGCGAGAACCTCAACGGCAGGGATCGCGAAAAACTGTTTTTT. This gives the protein CASSENLNGRDREKLFF.

The chain has TRBV6-5 and TRBJ1-2; D might be TRBD1 (5 bases). Germline V gives CDR1 MNHEY, CDR2 SVGAGI. V lost 6 bases to trimming and J lost 2 bases, with 16 bases between them. The CDR3 sequence is 15 residues long. CDR3 sequence reads: CASRVSVQGNYGYTF. DNA of the CDR3: TGTGCCAGCAGAGTAAGCGTCCAGGGAAACTATGGCTACACCTTC.

This clone was seen only once. The chain couples TRBV7-3 to TRBJ1-1; D gene uncertain. V lost 5 bases and J lost 0, with 7 bases in between. The CDR3 is 13 residues long. Germline CDR1 is SGHTA and CDR2 is FQGTGA. The CDR3 DNA reads as TGTGCCAGCAGCACAAGCATGAACACTGAAGCTTTCTTT. Its translation is CASSTSMNTEAFF.

The genes are TRBV18 and TRBJ1-5, with 9 bases lining up with TRBD1. CDR1 is KGHSH, CDR2 LQKENI, per germline. The CDR3 is 17 amino acids. The ends lost 6 bases at V and 1 base at J; junction bases unmatched: 10. The CDR3, as DNA: TGTGCCAGCTCCCGGGACAGGGAAGTATTCAGCAATCAGCCCCAGCATTTT. This gives the protein CASSRDREVFSNQPQHF.

V is TRBV11-2 and J is TRBJ2-5, with D perhaps TRBD2 (6 bases). Germline V gives CDR1 SGHAT, CDR2 FQNNGV. The V and J ends lost 3 bases and 3 bases respectively, with 8 bases between them. CDR3 length: 13 residues. CDR3 in DNA: TGTGCCAGCAGCTTTTGGGGGGAAGAGACCCAGTACTTC. Translated: CASSFWGEETQYF. The whole variable domain, remainder taken from reference TRBV11-2 and TRBJ2-5, is EAGVAQSPRYKIIEKRQSVAFWCNPISGHATLYWYQQILGQGPKLLIQFQNNGVVDDSQLPKDRFSAERLKGVDSTLKIQPAKLEDSAVYLCASSFWGEETQYFGPGTRLLVL.

J is TRBJ1-3 and V is TRBV12-5; the D is unclear. This CDR3 has 13 amino acids. CDR1 is LGHNT, CDR2 FRNRAP, per germline. V was trimmed by 7 bases and J by 0 bases, leaving 7 bases between them. CDR3 in amino acids: CASDQDSGNTIYF. The DNA of the CDR3 is TGTGCTAGTGACCAGGACTCTGGAAACACCATATATTTT.

V is TRBV7-9 and J is TRBJ2-4; TRBD1 or TRBD2 may be the D gene (5 bases each). Germline V gene sequence: CDR1 SEHNR, CDR2 FQNEAQ (reference sequence). The CDR3 spans 16 residues. V dropped 5 bases and J dropped 9 bases, with 23 bases sitting between them. CDR3 DNA sequence: TGTGCCAGCAGCCCGCCCGGGACCCTTCCCTCGAGCATTCAGTACTTC. Its protein is CASSPPGTLPSSIQYF.

The gene calls are TRBV6-6 and TRBJ2-3; no firm D call. With 5 bases removed from V and 4 bases from J, the gap between germline ends came to 7 bases. Germline assignment: CDR1 MNHNY and CDR2 SVGAGI (reference sequence). CDR3 size: 12 residues. The CDR3 region has the DNA TGTGCCAGCAGTCCTACGGCAGATACGCAGTATTTT. It is translated as CASSPTADTQYF.

This chain links TRBV6-5 with TRBJ1-6, with D possibly TRBD1 on 6 matching bases. CDR3 length: 12 amino acids. The V and J ends lost 7 bases and 7 bases respectively, with 8 bases between them. Germline V gene lookup returns CDR1 MNHEY and CDR2 SVGAGI. CDR3 nucleotides: TGTGCCAGCACCGGACAGAATTCACCCCTCCACTTT. Its translation is CASTGQNSPLHF.

The chain has TRBV13 and TRBJ1-2, with D perhaps TRBD1 (5 bases). This CDR3 is built from 15 residues. The germline CDR1 and CDR2 sequences are PRHDT and FYEKMQ (reference sequence). The germline V and J ends were trimmed by 0 bases and 3 bases, with 11 bases remaining between them. CDR3 loop: CASSLGLGQDYGYTF. CDR3 sequence (DNA): TGTGCCAGCAGCTTAGGCCTTGGACAAGACTATGGCTACACCTTC. Together with reference TRBV13 and TRBJ1-2, the CDR3 gives the full variable domain: AAGVIQSPRHLIKEKRETATLKCYPIPRHDTVYWYQQGPGQDPQFLISFYEKMQSDKGSIPDRFSAQQFSDYHSELNMSSLELGDSALYFCASSLGLGQDYGYTFGSGTRLTVV.

This clone appeared a single time. The CDR3 loop reads CASSTMHTDTQYF. As DNA, the CDR3 is TGTGCCAGCAGCACCATGCACACAGATACGCAGTATTTT. The chain joins TRBV9 to TRBJ2-3; D is uncertain. Germline V gene data show CDR1 as SGDLS and CDR2 as YYNGEE. The germline V and J ends were trimmed by 4 bases and 2 bases, with 8 bases remaining between them. This CDR3 comprises 13 residues.

This chain connects TRBV14 to TRBJ2-5; 7 nucleotides agree with TRBD2. Unmatched junction bases numbered 0, after V lost 0 bases and J lost 5 bases. Germline V gene data show CDR1 as SGHDN and CDR2 as FVKESK. CDR3 length: 13 residues. CDR3 sequence reads: CASSQELAETQYF. The CDR3 DNA sequence: TGTGCCAGCAGCCAAGAACTAGCGGAGACCCAGTACTTC.